The clone carrying this T cell receptor beta chain was counted many times. The antigen is unknown. This entry is derived from a study of T cell repertoires in cytomegalovirus infection. Whole-study context: It can be stated that public TCR beta signatures indicated CMV infection as well as a matching HLA type.

The CDR3 length is 12 residues. Germline V gene lookup returns CDR1 SGHTA and CDR2 FQGNSA. The V gene lost 2 bases and the J gene lost 6 bases, with 8 bases spanning the gap. One entry per CDR3 protein results from TCRdb running MiXCR on the reads. This table has roughly 150,000 distinct CDR3 sequences, roughly a sixth appearing once. Whole-study findings and limits: Across the ex vivo response, the dominant clonotypes were HLA-C-restricted CMV-specific TCR beta clonotypes. CMV carriers having the relevant HLA were flagged by cumulative public TCR beta family frequency.

The material sequenced was CD8+ T cells from PBMCs. The chain employs TRBV7-2 and TRBJ2-7; D remains unclear. This clonotype was obtained from a human donor in good health (CMV status not recorded). Some clones in this sample may be carry-over from other donors' samples. The CDR3 protein is CASSLTAREQYF. The CDR3 region has the DNA TGTGCCAGCAGCTTAACGGCGCGCGAGCAGTACTTC.